A selection of T cell receptor beta chains follows, all from one sample in a study of blood T cell repertoires in COVID-19. Measured with immunoSEQ multiplex PCR; TCRdb has only the in-frame clones, and not every one. This sample has roughly 58,000 clones, with roughly 77% found just once. The specimen was peripheral blood. These receptors were taken from a man in his sixties with COVID-19, enrolled during active disease. CDR3s include the opening cysteine and the closing phenylalanine or tryptophan. Each record gives: J gene, clone size, V gene, D gene, CDR3 DNA, CDR3 protein. A D gene is named only where the DNA matches it firmly. Expanded clones get a size class; other rows say once, few or many, or leave the size out.

TRBJ2-1,-,TRBV7-9,TRBD2,TGTGCCAGCAGCTCGATACTAGCGGGGTACTCCTACAATGAGCAGTTCTTC,CASSSILAGYSYNEQFF
TRBJ2-1,-,TRBV11-3,TRBD2,TGTGCCAGCAGCTTAGATCGTCTAGCGGGAGTGGGCAATGAGCAGTTCTTC,CASSLDRLAGVGNEQFF
TRBJ2-1,-,TRBV9,-,TGTGCCAGCAGCGTAGTTCGGGACAATGAGCAGTTCTTC,CASSVVRDNEQFF
TRBJ1-1,once,TRBV7-9,-,TGTGCCAGCAGCTTAGCTGGAGGGAACACTGAAGCTTTCTTT,CASSLAGGNTEAFF
TRBJ1-4,-,TRBV9,-,TGTGCCAGCAGCGCAGACAGTACAACTAATGAAAAACTGTTTTTT,CASSADSTTNEKLFF
TRBJ2-5,-,TRBV5-6,TRBD2,TGTGCCAGCAGCTTGTTCCGGGCGGGAGAAGAGACCCAGTACTTC,CASSLFRAGEETQYF
TRBJ1-2,-,TRBV18,-,TGTGCCAACTCCAAAGCCGGGGTTATTGGAGATGGCTACACCTTC,CANSKAGVIGDGYTF
TRBJ1-2,once,TRBV7-9,TRBD1,TGTGCCAGCAGCACGGACAGGGGTTATGGCTACACCTTC,CASSTDRGYGYTF
TRBJ2-2,-,TRBV7-9,-,TGTGCCAGCAGCCGACTGCGAACAGGCAATACCGGGGAGCTGTTTTTT,CASSRLRTGNTGELFF
TRBJ2-3,-,TRBV9,TRBD2,TGTGCCAGCAGCGTAAAAAGCGGACTAGCGGATAGGGGATCGCAGTATTTT,CASSVKSGLADRGSQYF
TRBJ2-1,-,TRBV6-5,-,TGTGCCAGCATGCGGGGGCCCTCCTACAATGAGCAGTTCTTC,CASMRGPSYNEQFF
TRBJ2-2,-,TRBV3-1/TRBV3-2,-,TGTGCCAGCAGCCAAGACGGCCTAGGCCCGAACACCGGGGAGCTGTTTTTT,CASSQDGLGPNTGELFF
TRBJ1-5,once,TRBV25-1,TRBD1,TGTGCCAGCAGTGAACCCGGGACAGGGATACAGCCCCAGCATTTT,CASSEPGTGIQPQHF
TRBJ1-3,-,TRBV5-1,-,TGCGCCAGCAGCTTGGATATCTCTGGAAACACCATATATTTT,CASSLDISGNTIYF
TRBJ1-2,-,TRBV3-1/TRBV3-2,-,TGTGCCAGCAGCCAAGATTTAGTACAGGACGTCTATGGCTACACCTTC,CASSQDLVQDVYGYTF
TRBJ2-7,-,TRBV10-3,-,TGTGCCTCGGGGGAATACGAGCAGTACTTC,CASGEYEQYF
TRBJ2-1,-,TRBV11-2,TRBD2,TGTGCCAGCAGCCCGACTAGCGGGAACAATGAGCAGTTCTTC,CASSPTSGNNEQFF
TRBJ2-2,few,TRBV7-7,TRBD1,TGTGCTAGCAGTCGCGGGACAGGTACCACCGGGGAGCTGTTTTTT,CASSRGTGTTGELFF
TRBJ2-5,-,TRBV10-3,TRBD1,TGTGCCATCACCCCCTGGACAGGTCTAGAGACCCAGTACTTC,CAITPWTGLETQYF
TRBJ2-7,-,TRBV7-2,TRBD1,TGTGCCAGCAGCTTAGCCGGACAGGGTGACGAGCAGTACTTC,CASSLAGQGDEQYF
TRBJ1-2,-,TRBV7-9,TRBD1,TGTGCCAGCAGCACTTCCGGGACAGGGGGCCGGGAGGGCTACACCTTC,CASSTSGTGGREGYTF
TRBJ2-1,-,TRBV30,-,TGTGCCTGGAAGCTAGCGAGCTCCTACAATGAGCAGTTCTTC,CAWKLASSYNEQFF
TRBJ1-3,-,TRBV6-6,-,TGTGCCAGCAGTTCAGCGATTATCTCTGGAAACACCATATATTTT,CASSSAIISGNTIYF
TRBJ1-3,-,TRBV6-5,-,TGTGCCAGCAGTCTAGACGCTTACTCTGGAAACACCATATATTTT,CASSLDAYSGNTIYF
TRBJ2-3,-,TRBV20-1,-,TGCAGTGCTAGTCCCGGGAGTACAGATACGCAGTATTTT,CSASPGSTDTQYF
TRBJ2-3,-,TRBV15,TRBD2,TGTGCCACCAGCAGAATAGCGGGGGGGCATGAAGATACGCAGTATTTT,CATSRIAGGHEDTQYF